There are many counts of the clone carrying this T cell receptor (beta chain). The entry originates in a study of T-cell reconstitution after alpha-beta-depleted transplantation in children. The CDR3 is 15 amino acids. V was shortened by 6 bases and J by 2 bases, with 16 bases between the two germline ends. Germline lookup yields CDR1 LNHDA and CDR2 SQIVND (reference sequence). Preparation of the TCRbeta library involved a method that used unique molecular identifiers. TCRdb re-analysed the PCR reads in MiXCR, keeping a single row per CDR3 protein. The sample has about 110,000 distinct CDR3 sequences, 10% seen once.

This material consisted of PBMCs from the stem cell graft donor, taken from the stem cell graft. V is TRBV19 and J is TRBJ2-5; D may correspond to TRBD1 or TRBD2 (5 bases each). The TCR comes from a human donor who donated a stem cell graft to a child with acute lymphoblastic leukemia. The CDR3 here is CASSKPGRTQETQYF. The CDR3 DNA sequence: TGTGCCAGTAGCAAACCGGGACGTACACAAGAGACCCAGTACTTC.